These T cell receptor beta chains were read from a single sample in a study of chemoradiotherapy in HPV16-positive cancers. Measured with immunoSEQ multiplex PCR; TCRdb has only the in-frame clones, and not every one. There are some 9,600 clones in the sample; roughly two thirds occur only once, and about 14% lies in the top ten. The sample was collected from a patient who underwent chemoradiotherapy. The receptors stem from a human donor with HPV-associated anogenital cancer. Each CDR3 is given with its conserved first and last residue. A D gene is named only where the DNA matches it firmly. Size values are once, few and many counts, or a class for expanded clones, and some rows have none.

once,TRBV9,TRBD1,TRBJ1-6,CASSAYTGGAEVNSPLHF,TGTGCCAGCAGCGCGTATACAGGGGGCGCGGAGGTTAATTCACCCCTCCACTTT
NA,TRBV6-6,NA,TRBJ1-2,CASRTQGRGLGGYTF,TGTGCCAGCAGGACCCAGGGCAGGGGACTTGGGGGCTACACCTTC
large,TRBV10-3,NA,TRBJ1-2,CAISESEAGDGYTF,TGTGCCATCAGTGAGTCTGAGGCGGGAGATGGCTACACCTTC
NA,TRBV30,TRBD1,TRBJ1-2,CAWRRDRPYGYTF,TGTGCCTGGAGGAGGGACAGACCATATGGCTACACCTTC
once,TRBV28,TRBD1,TRBJ2-7,CASSLGGQTYEQYF,TGTGCCAGCAGTTTAGGGGGACAGACCTACGAGCAGTACTTC
NA,TRBV9,NA,TRBJ2-3,CASSVKGSKSDTQYF,TGTGCCAGCAGCGTAAAGGGGAGTAAGTCAGATACGCAGTATTTT
NA,TRBV4-3,NA,TRBJ1-1,CASSPELSTEAFF,TGCGCCAGCAGCCCAGAGCTATCAACTGAAGCTTTCTTT
once,TRBV9,NA,TRBJ2-1,CASSVGGQYYNEQFF,TGTGCCAGCAGCGTGGGGGGACAGTACTACAATGAGCAGTTCTTC
NA,TRBV5-1,NA,TRBJ2-4,CASSGGGGNIQYF,TGCGCCAGCAGCGGTGGGGGTGGCAACATTCAGTACTTC
NA,TRBV11-2,NA,TRBJ1-1,CASSLILTGKPEAFF,TGTGCCAGCAGCTTAATCCTGACAGGTAAACCTGAAGCTTTCTTT
NA,TRBV10-2,TRBD1,TRBJ1-1,CASSEWQGDTEAFF,TGCGCCAGCAGTGAGTGGCAGGGGGACACTGAAGCTTTCTTT
few,TRBV29-1,TRBD1,TRBJ2-2,CSANRDRNTGELFF,TGCAGCGCCAACCGGGACAGAAACACCGGGGAGCTGTTTTTT
few,TRBV9,NA,TRBJ2-5,CASSVLGETQYF,TGTGCCAGCAGCGTATTAGGGGAGACCCAGTACTTC
once,TRBV7-3,NA,TRBJ1-1,CASKRENTEAFF,TGTGCCAGCAAAAGAGAGAACACTGAAGCTTTCTTT
NA,TRBV5-4,NA,TRBJ1-2,CASSLVGSGYGYTF,TGTGCCAGCAGCTTGGTAGGGTCTGGGTATGGCTACACCTTC
NA,TRBV28,TRBD1,TRBJ1-2,CASSSTGGSFDGYTF,TGTGCCAGCAGTTCCACAGGGGGCTCTTTTGATGGCTACACCTTC
few,TRBV21-1,NA,TRBJ2-5,CASSGSLTRVLKETQYF,TGTGCCAGCAGCGGAAGCCTTACTAGGGTTTTAAAAGAGACCCAGTACTTC
NA,TRBV2,TRBD1,TRBJ2-1,CAGFDRVNEQFF,TGTGCCGGGTTCGACAGGGTCAATGAGCAGTTCTTC
NA,TRBV2,NA,TRBJ2-7,CASSEGSYEQYF,TGTGCCAGCAGTGAGGGGTCCTACGAGCAGTACTTC
NA,TRBV6-6,TRBD1,TRBJ2-1,CASSSGGRNEQFF,TGTGCCAGCAGCTCAGGGGGCCGGAATGAGCAGTTCTTC
few,TRBV5-1,TRBD1,TRBJ2-7,CASSLGQGFLAYEQYF,TGCGCCAGCAGCTTGGGACAGGGGTTTCTTGCCTACGAGCAGTACTTC
NA,TRBV19,NA,TRBJ1-5,CASSIRLAINQPQHF,TGTGCCAGTAGTATCAGGCTGGCGATTAATCAGCCCCAGCATTTT
once,TRBV5-8,TRBD1,TRBJ1-5,CASTYDWQGGNQPQHF,TGTGCCAGCACATACGATTGGCAGGGGGGCAATCAGCCCCAGCATTTT
NA,TRBV22-1,NA,TRBJ1-2,CPGSKSRKRESYGYTF,TGTCCTGGGAGCAAATCCAGAAAGCGAGAAAGCTATGGCTACACCTTC